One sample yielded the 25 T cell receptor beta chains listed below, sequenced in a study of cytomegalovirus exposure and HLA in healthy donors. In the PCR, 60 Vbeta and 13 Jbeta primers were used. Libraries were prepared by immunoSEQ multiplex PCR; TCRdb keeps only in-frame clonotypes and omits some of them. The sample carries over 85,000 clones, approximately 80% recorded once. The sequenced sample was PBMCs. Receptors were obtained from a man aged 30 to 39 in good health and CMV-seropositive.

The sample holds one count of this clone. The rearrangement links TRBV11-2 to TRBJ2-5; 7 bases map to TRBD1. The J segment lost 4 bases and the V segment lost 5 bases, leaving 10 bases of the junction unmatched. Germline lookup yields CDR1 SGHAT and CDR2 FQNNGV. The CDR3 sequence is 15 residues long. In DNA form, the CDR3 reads TGTGCCAGCAGCAGATCGGGACAGTCTCCAGAGACCCAGTACTTC. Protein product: CASSRSGQSPETQYF.

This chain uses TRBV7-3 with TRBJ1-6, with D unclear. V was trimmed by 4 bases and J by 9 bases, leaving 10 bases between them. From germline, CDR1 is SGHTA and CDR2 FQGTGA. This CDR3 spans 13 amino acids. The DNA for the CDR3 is TGTGCCAGCAGCTCCCAGACTGTTTCACCCCTCCACTTT. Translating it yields CASSSQTVSPLHF.

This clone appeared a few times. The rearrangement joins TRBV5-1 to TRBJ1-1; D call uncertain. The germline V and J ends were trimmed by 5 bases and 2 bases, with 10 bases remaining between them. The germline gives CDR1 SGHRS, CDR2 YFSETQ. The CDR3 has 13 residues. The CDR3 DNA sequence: TGCGCCAGCAGTAGCCTAACTAACACTGAAGCTTTCTTT. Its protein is CASSSLTNTEAFF.

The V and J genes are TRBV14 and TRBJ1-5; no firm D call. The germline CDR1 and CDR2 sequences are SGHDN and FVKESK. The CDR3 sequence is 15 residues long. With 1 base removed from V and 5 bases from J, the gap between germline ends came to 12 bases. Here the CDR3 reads CASSQGRGNDQPQHF. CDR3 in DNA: TGTGCCAGCAGCCAAGGTCGCGGGAACGATCAGCCCCAGCATTTT.

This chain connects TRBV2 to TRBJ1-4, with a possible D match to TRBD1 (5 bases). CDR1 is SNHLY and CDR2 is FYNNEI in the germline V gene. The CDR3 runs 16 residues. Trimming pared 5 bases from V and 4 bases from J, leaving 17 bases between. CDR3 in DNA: TGTGCCAGCAGTAGCCCTGGTCAGGGACTTAATGAAAAACTGTTTTTT. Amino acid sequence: CASSSPGQGLNEKLFF.

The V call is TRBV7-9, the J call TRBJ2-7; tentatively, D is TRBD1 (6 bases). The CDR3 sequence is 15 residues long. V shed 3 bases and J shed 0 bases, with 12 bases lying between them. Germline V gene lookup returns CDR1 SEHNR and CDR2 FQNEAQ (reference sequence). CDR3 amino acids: CASSFSGDISYEQYF. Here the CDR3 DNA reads TGTGCCAGCAGCTTCTCCGGGGACATCTCCTACGAGCAGTACTTC.

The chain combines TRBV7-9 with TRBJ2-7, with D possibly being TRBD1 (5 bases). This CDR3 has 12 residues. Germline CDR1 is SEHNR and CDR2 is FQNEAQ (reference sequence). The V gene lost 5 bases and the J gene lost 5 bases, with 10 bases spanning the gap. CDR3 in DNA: TGTGCCAGCAGCCTTCAGACAGACGAGCAGTACTTC. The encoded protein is CASSLQTDEQYF.

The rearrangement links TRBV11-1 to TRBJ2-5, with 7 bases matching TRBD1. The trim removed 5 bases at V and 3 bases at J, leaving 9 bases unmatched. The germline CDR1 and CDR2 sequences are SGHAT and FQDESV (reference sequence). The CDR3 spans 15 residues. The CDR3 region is CASSPPDRFEETQYF. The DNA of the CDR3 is TGTGCCAGCAGCCCACCGGACAGGTTTGAAGAGACCCAGTACTTC.

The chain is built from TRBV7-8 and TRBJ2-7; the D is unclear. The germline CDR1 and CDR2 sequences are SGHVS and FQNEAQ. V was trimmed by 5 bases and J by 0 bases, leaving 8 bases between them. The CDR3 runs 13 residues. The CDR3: CASSPISSYEQYF. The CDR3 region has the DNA TGTGCCAGCAGCCCAATCAGCTCCTACGAGCAGTACTTC.

CDR3 DNA: TGTGCCGACTCGGGACAGGGCGGCACAGATACGCAGTATTTT. Protein: CADSGQGGTDTQYF. V is TRBV7-9 and J is TRBJ2-3, with 9 bases identical to TRBD1. The CDR3 sequence is 14 residues long. J gave up 1 base and V 11 bases, and 7 bases lay outside the gene matches. Germline V lookup: CDR1 SEHNR, CDR2 FQNEAQ (reference sequence).

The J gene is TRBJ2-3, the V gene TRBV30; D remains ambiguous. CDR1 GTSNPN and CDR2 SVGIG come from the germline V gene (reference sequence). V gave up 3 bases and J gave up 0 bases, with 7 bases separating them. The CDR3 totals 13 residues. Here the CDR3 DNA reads TGTGCCTGGAGGTATCCTAGCACAGATACGCAGTATTTT. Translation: CAWRYPSTDTQYF.

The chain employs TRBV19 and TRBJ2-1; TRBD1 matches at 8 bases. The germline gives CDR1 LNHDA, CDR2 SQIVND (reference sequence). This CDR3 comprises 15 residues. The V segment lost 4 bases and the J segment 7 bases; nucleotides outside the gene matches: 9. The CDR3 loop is CASSRQGQAVNEQFF. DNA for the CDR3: TGTGCCAGTAGTAGACAGGGACAGGCGGTAAATGAGCAGTTCTTC.

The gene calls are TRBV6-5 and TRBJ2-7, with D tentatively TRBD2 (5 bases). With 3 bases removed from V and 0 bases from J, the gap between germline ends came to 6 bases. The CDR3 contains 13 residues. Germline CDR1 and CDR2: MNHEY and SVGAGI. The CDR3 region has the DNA TGTGCCAGCAGTTATACTAGCTCCTACGAGCAGTACTTC. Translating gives CASSYTSSYEQYF.

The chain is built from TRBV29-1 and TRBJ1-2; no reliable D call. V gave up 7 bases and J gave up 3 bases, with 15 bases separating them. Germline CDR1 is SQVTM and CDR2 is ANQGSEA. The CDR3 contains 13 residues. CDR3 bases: TGCAGCGCCGAGGGTCAGAGGGACTATGGCTACACCTTC. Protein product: CSAEGQRDYGYTF.

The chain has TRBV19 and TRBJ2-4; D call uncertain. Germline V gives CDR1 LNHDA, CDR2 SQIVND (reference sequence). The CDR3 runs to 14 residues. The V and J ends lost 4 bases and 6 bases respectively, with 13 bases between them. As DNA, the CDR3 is TGTGCCAGTAGTACGGAAGTGAACAGAAACATTCAGTACTTC. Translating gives CASSTEVNRNIQYF.

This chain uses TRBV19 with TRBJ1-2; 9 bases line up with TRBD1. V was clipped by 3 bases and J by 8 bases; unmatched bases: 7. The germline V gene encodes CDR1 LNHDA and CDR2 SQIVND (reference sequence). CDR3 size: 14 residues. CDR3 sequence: CASSIGQGRWGYTF. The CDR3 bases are TGTGCCAGTAGTATCGGACAGGGGCGCTGGGGCTACACCTTC.

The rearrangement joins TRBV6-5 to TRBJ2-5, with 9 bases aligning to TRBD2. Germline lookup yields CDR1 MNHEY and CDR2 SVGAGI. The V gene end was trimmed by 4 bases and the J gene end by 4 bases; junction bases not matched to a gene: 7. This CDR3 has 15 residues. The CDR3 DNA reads TGTGCCAGCAGTTCTCTAGCGGGGAGTGGAGAGACCCAGTACTTC. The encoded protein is CASSSLAGSGETQYF.

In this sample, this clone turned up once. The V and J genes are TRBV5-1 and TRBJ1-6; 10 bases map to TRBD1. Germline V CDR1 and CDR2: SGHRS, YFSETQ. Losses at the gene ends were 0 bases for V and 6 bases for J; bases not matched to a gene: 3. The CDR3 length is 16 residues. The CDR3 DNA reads TGCGCCAGCAGCTTGGGGACAGGGGGTTCTAATTCACCCCTCCACTTT. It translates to CASSLGTGGSNSPLHF. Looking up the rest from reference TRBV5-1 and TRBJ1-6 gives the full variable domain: KAGVTQTPRYLIKTRGQQVTLSCSPISGHRSVSWYQQTPGQGLQFLFEYFSETQRNKGNFPGRFSGRQFSNSRSEMNVSTLELGDSALYLCASSLGTGGSNSPLHFGNGTRLTVT.

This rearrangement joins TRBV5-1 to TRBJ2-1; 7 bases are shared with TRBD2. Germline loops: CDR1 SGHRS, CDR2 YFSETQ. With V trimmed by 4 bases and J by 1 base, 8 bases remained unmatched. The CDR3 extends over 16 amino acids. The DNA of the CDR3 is TGCGCCAGCAGCGTATGGGGGGGAACTTCCTACAATGAGCAGTTCTTC. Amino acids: CASSVWGGTSYNEQFF.

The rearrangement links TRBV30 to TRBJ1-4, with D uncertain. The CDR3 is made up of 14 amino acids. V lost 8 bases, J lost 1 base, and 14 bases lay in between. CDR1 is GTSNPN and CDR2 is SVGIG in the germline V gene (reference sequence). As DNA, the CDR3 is TGTGCCGGCTTGATGGTGCTAACTAATGAAAAACTGTTTTTT. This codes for CAGLMVLTNEKLFF.

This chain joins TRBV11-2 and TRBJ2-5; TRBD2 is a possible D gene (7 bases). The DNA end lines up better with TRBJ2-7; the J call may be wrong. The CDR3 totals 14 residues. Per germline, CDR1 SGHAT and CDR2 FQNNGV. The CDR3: CASSWSLGGLEQYF. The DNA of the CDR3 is TGTGCCAGCAGCTGGAGCTTGGGGGGGCTCGAGCAGTACTTC.

CDR3 in DNA: TGTGCCATCAGCCAGGGACACAATGAAAAACTGTTTTTT. Translating gives CAISQGHNEKLFF. The J gene is TRBJ1-4, the V gene TRBV10-3, with D possibly matching TRBD1 (6 bases). This CDR3 has 13 amino acids. Deletions cut 6 bases from V and 5 bases from J, with 10 bases between. Germline values: CDR1 ENHRY, CDR2 SYGVKD.

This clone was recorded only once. The CDR3 spells CASSPDRQETQYF. In nucleotides, the CDR3 is TGTGCCAGCAGCCCCGACAGGCAAGAGACCCAGTACTTC. The chain links TRBV7-2 to TRBJ2-5, with TRBD1 as a possible D gene (6 bases). The CDR3 is 13 residues long. The germline CDR1 and CDR2 sequences are SGHTA and FQGNSA. The V end lost 5 bases, the J end lost 2 bases, and 9 bases lay between the germline ends.

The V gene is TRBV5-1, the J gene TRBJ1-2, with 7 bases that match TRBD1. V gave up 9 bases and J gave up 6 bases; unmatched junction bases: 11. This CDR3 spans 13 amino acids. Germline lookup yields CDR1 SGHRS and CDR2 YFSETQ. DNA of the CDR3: TGCGCCACCGGTCCGGGACAGAGGAATGGCTACACCTTC. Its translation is CATGPGQRNGYTF.

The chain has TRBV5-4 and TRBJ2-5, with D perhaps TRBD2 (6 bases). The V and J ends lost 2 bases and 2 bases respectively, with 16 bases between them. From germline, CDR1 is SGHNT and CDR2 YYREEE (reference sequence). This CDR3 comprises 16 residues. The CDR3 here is CASSLGSGYRQETQYF. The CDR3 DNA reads TGTGCCAGCAGCTTAGGGAGCGGGTACCGACAAGAGACCCAGTACTTC.